Each of the 11 T cell receptor beta chains below was sequenced from the same sample in a study of blood T cell repertoires in COVID-19. TCRdb's table, derived via immunoSEQ multiplex PCR, lists solely in-frame clones and lacks some. The data hold about 220,000 clones, with 86% observed a single time. Input material: PBMCs or T cells enriched from blood (not recorded which). All receptors come from a woman aged 40-49 years with acute COVID-19.

This chain links TRBV29-1 with TRBJ1-2, with 10 bases that match TRBD1. CDR1 is SQVTM and CDR2 is ANQGSEA in the germline V gene. V was clipped by 8 bases and J by 4 bases; unmatched bases: 10. CDR3 length: 14 amino acids. The CDR3 loop reads CSTGARTGGYGYTF. The CDR3 DNA reads as TGCAGCACTGGGGCGAGGACAGGGGGCTATGGCTACACCTTC. The full variable domain, in which reference TRBV29-1 and TRBJ1-2 provide the parts outside the CDR3, is SAVISQKPSRDICQRGTSLTIQCQVDSQVTMMFWYRQQPGQSLTLIATANQGSEATYESGFVIDKFPISRPNLTFSTLTVSNMSPEDSSIYLCSTGARTGGYGYTFGSGTRLTVV.

The chain uses TRBV29-1 and TRBJ1-1; weak D call: TRBD1 (5 bases). V was cut by 0 bases and J by 12 bases, with 14 bases left in between. Germline-derived CDR1 and CDR2 are SQVTM and ANQGSEA. The CDR3 consists of 12 residues. The CDR3 DNA follows: TGCAGCGTTGAAGAGGTCGGGGGTGGGCCTTTCTTT. Protein sequence: CSVEEVGGGPFF. Supplemented by reference TRBV29-1 and TRBJ1-1, the full variable domain reads SAVISQKPSRDICQRGTSLTIQCQVDSQVTMMFWYRQQPGQSLTLIATANQGSEATYESGFVIDKFPISRPNLTFSTLTVSNMSPEDSSIYLCSVEEVGGGPFFGQGTRLTVV.

Note on this clone: Other DNA sequences from this sample encode an identical CDR3 as well. The chain is built from TRBV19 and TRBJ1-5; perhaps TRBD1 as D (5 bases). The CDR3 covers 15 residues. Germline assignment: CDR1 LNHDA and CDR2 SQIVND (reference sequence). Trimming removed 1 base from V and 0 bases from J, with 7 bases in between. CDR3 protein: CASSIGGGSNQPQHF. The CDR3, as DNA: TGTGCCAGTAGTATAGGGGGCGGTAGCAATCAGCCCCAGCATTTT.

This sequence joins TRBV9 and TRBJ1-5; D uncertain. The CDR3 runs 16 residues. Germline loops: CDR1 SGDLS, CDR2 YYNGEE. Trimming removed 3 bases at V and 0 bases at J, with 13 bases between. DNA of the CDR3: TGTGCCAGCAGCGGTGCGGCGGGGAATAGCAATCAGCCCCAGCATTTT. Its translation: CASSGAAGNSNQPQHF.

The chain couples TRBV11-2 to TRBJ2-2; 7 bases agree with TRBD1. The CDR3 spans 15 residues. CDR1 SGHAT and CDR2 FQNNGV come from the germline V gene. Trimming took 5 bases from V and 3 from J; bases not matched to a gene: 6. DNA of the CDR3: TGTGCCAGCAGCCGGGGACAGAGAGACACCGGGGAGCTGTTTTTT. Translated, it gives CASSRGQRDTGELFF.

The chain carries TRBV5-6 and TRBJ2-1; 7 bases are shared with TRBD1. The CDR3 has 14 residues. CDR1 is SGHDT and CDR2 is YYEEEE in the germline V gene. The J segment lost 4 bases and the V segment lost 4 bases, leaving 5 bases of the junction unmatched. The CDR3 nucleotides are TGTGCCAGCAGCCAAGGACAGGATTACAATGAGCAGTTCTTC. Residues: CASSQGQDYNEQFF. The entire variable domain, with the rest obtained from reference TRBV5-6 and TRBJ2-1, is as follows: DAGVTQSPTHLIKTRGQQVTLRCSPKSGHDTVSWYQQALGQGPQFIFQYYEEEERQRGNFPDRFSGHQFPNYSSELNVNALLLGDSALYLCASSQGQDYNEQFFGPGTRLTVL.

This chain connects TRBV7-2 to TRBJ1-1, with D possibly TRBD1 on 6 matching bases. Trimming took off 2 bases at V and 5 bases at J, with 9 bases between the two ends. CDR3 length: 13 amino acids. CDR1 is SGHTA, CDR2 FQGNSA, per germline. CDR3 loop: CASSLYRETEAFF. The CDR3 DNA follows: TGTGCCAGCAGCTTATACAGGGAAACTGAAGCTTTCTTT.

The rearrangement links TRBV6-5 to TRBJ1-3; D gene ambiguous. Looked up from germline, CDR1 is MNHEY and CDR2 is SVGAGI. There are 13 residues in the CDR3. V was clipped by 7 bases and J by 8 bases, with 15 bases between them. CDR3 sequence reads: CASTLRVGDTIYF. The CDR3 DNA reads TGTGCCAGCACCCTACGCGTCGGGGACACCATATATTTT.

V usage is TRBV29-1 and J usage is TRBJ2-7, with a tentative D call TRBD1 (7 bases). The CDR3 consists of 13 residues. Trimming shortened V by 7 bases and J by 1 base, and 14 bases separated the two germline ends. Germline-derived CDR1 and CDR2 are SQVTM and ANQGSEA. The CDR3 reads CSGGDSHSYEQYF. In DNA, the CDR3 is TGCAGCGGGGGGGACAGCCATTCCTACGAGCAGTACTTC.

This clone occurred once. The chain combines TRBV9 with TRBJ2-2, with 8 bases fitting TRBD1. CDR3 size: 17 residues. Germline-derived CDR1 and CDR2 are SGDLS and YYNGEE. Trimming took 0 bases from V and 6 from J; bases not matched to a gene: 10. The CDR3 nucleotides read TGTGCCAGCAGCGTAGGTTTTCAGGGGGCGGGTTCCGGGGAGCTGTTTTTT. This gives the protein CASSVGFQGAGSGELFF.

The chain has TRBV7-2 and TRBJ1-2, with D unclear. Germline lookup yields CDR1 SGHTA and CDR2 FQGNSA. V lost 1 base, J lost 4 bases, and 16 bases lay in between. CDR3 length equals 16 residues. The CDR3 nucleotides read TGTGCCAGCAGCTTAGTGACCGCCCGAGGCGCCTATGGCTACACCTTC. As protein: CASSLVTARGAYGYTF.